Listed here are 30 T cell receptor beta chains from one sample, sequenced in a study of T cells in Graves' hyperthyroidism and ophthalmopathy. RNA transcripts served as the template for amplifying TCR beta CDR3 regions. First-round RT-PCR with HTBI primers amplified the TCR CDR3 region. One entry per CDR3 protein results from TCRdb running MiXCR on the multiplex PCR reads. The repertoire consists of 750,000 to 900,000 distinct CDR3 sequences, with roughly 37% occurring once and the leading ten covering around 10%. The sample comprised blood. Every receptor here comes from a man younger than 35 with Graves' hyperthyroidism.

Only a few counts were recorded for this clonotype. The chain employs TRBV2 and TRBJ2-5; 9 bases align to TRBD2. The germline V gene has CDR1 SNHLY and CDR2 FYNNEI. The CDR3 has 16 amino acids. V gave up 8 bases and J gave up 0 bases; unmatched junction bases: 10. The CDR3, as DNA: TGTGCCAGCGCCCCCGGCGGGGGGGCGTACCAAGAGACCCAGTACTTC. It specifies CASAPGGGAYQETQYF.

There are many counts of this clonotype. The rearrangement joins TRBV2 to TRBJ1-6, with D uncertain. V was shortened by 8 bases and J by 7 bases, with 18 bases between the two germline ends. From germline, CDR1 is SNHLY and CDR2 FYNNEI. The CDR3 is 15 residues long. In DNA form, the CDR3 reads TGTGCCAGCTCCGAGGGAGACGTCATGAATTCACCCCTCCACTTT. It is translated as CASSEGDVMNSPLHF.

This clonotype came up a few times. V and J are TRBV25-1 and TRBJ1-6, with D unclear. This CDR3 contains 12 residues. Per the germline V gene, CDR1 is MGHDK and CDR2 is SYGVNS. Trimming stripped 6 bases from V and 9 bases from J, with 9 bases between. The CDR3 region has the DNA TGTGCCAGCAGCGGTCCGGGTTCACCCCTCCACTTT. Its protein is CASSGPGSPLHF.

This clonotype was seen repeatedly, ten times or more. The chain carries TRBV7-2 and TRBJ2-7; D is ambiguous. CDR1 and CDR2 (germline): SGHTA, FQGNSA. V was clipped by 0 bases and J by 5 bases, with 11 bases between them. The CDR3 runs 14 residues. In nucleotides, the CDR3 is TGTGCCAGCAGCTTAGCCTCGGGTCGGAACGAGCAGTACTTC. It is translated as CASSLASGRNEQYF.

V gene TRBV6-5 combines with J gene TRBJ2-2; TRBD2 matches at 7 bases. The V and J ends lost 7 bases and 11 bases, in that order; junction bases with no gene match: 13. The V gene's germline CDR1 is MNHEY and CDR2 SVGAGI. The CDR3 runs 14 residues. In DNA form, the CDR3 reads TGTGCCAGCACCTATCGGGGGGATCTCGGAGAGCTGTTTTTT. This codes for CASTYRGDLGELFF.

The chain recombines TRBV7-2 with TRBJ1-2; D may be TRBD1 (6 bases). CDR3 length: 14 residues. Germline V gene data show CDR1 as SGHTA and CDR2 as FQGNSA. V lost 6 bases, J lost 2 bases, and 13 bases lay in between. The CDR3 DNA follows: TGTGCCAGCAGTCCTCAGGGGCTCAACTATGGCTACACCTTC. Its translation: CASSPQGLNYGYTF.

This clonotype was seen ten or more times. The chain carries TRBV20-1 and TRBJ1-2; D not resolved. Germline V gene data show CDR1 as DFQATT and CDR2 as SNEGSKA (reference sequence). V lost 0 bases, J lost 3 bases, and 11 bases lay in between. The CDR3 is 14 residues long. This chain's CDR3 is CSARDRYGYYGYTF. DNA of the CDR3: TGCAGTGCTAGAGATCGGTACGGGTACTATGGCTACACCTTC.

This clonotype showed up many times. The rearrangement joins TRBV20-1 to TRBJ1-2; D remains ambiguous. This CDR3 is 11 amino acids long. V gave up 6 bases and J gave up 4 bases, with 9 bases separating them. Germline CDR1 DFQATT, CDR2 SNEGSKA (reference sequence). CDR3 sequence (DNA): TGCAGTGCCGAAACAGCCTATGGCTACACCTTC. It specifies CSAETAYGYTF.

The chain carries TRBV10-3 and TRBJ2-7, with TRBD1 identical over 7 bases. The germline CDR1 and CDR2 sequences are ENHRY and SYGVKD. The CDR3 totals 13 residues. CDR3 in amino acids: CAAKGQSSYEQYF. CDR3 DNA sequence: TGTGCTGCTAAGGGACAGAGCTCCTACGAGCAGTACTTC.

In its sample, this clonotype was seen a few times. The chain recombines TRBV5-1 with TRBJ1-4; D possibly corresponds to TRBD1 (5 bases). Trimming removed 0 bases from V and 8 bases from J, with 14 bases in between. Germline V gives CDR1 SGHRS, CDR2 YFSETQ. The CDR3 sequence is 15 residues long. The CDR3 DNA reads TGCGCCAGCAGCTTGGCTCCTGGGCAGGGAGAAAAACTGTTTTTT. This sequence encodes CASSLAPGQGEKLFF. Full variable domain (remainder filled in from reference TRBV5-1 and TRBJ1-4): KAGVTQTPRYLIKTRGQQVTLSCSPISGHRSVSWYQQTPGQGLQFLFEYFSETQRNKGNFPGRFSGRQFSNSRSEMNVSTLELGDSALYLCASSLAPGQGEKLFFGSGTQLSVL.

Comment on this clonotype: Possible read error: a much larger clone is one base away. The rearrangement joins TRBV29-1 to TRBJ2-5; D is possibly TRBD1 (5 bases). Looked up from germline, CDR1 is SQVTM and CDR2 is ANQGSEA. Trimming took 5 bases from V and 1 from J, leaving 17 bases between them. The length of the CDR3 is 15 residues. The CDR3 DNA is TGCAGCGTTCAGGCCTCCGCAGGGCTCCAAGAGACCCAGTACTTC. Amino acid sequence: CSVQASAGLQETQYF.

This clonotype was seen many times. V is TRBV29-1 and J is TRBJ1-1; possibly TRBD1 for D (6 bases). V was pared by 4 bases and J by 5 bases, with 8 bases between. There are 11 residues in the CDR3. Germline V CDR1 and CDR2: SQVTM, ANQGSEA. The CDR3 region is CSVAGETEAFF. In DNA, the CDR3 is TGCAGCGTTGCAGGGGAGACTGAAGCTTTCTTT.

This clonotype was recorded at least ten times. The CDR3 DNA is TGTGCCAGCAGTGACACCCGATTCTCTGGGGCCAACGTCCTGACTTTC. Translated, it gives CASSDTRFSGANVLTF. The chain uses TRBV25-1 and TRBJ2-6; D unresolved. This CDR3 comprises 16 residues. CDR1 and CDR2 (germline): MGHDK, SYGVNS. Deletions cut 3 bases from V and 0 bases from J, with 9 bases between.

The chain uses TRBV2 and TRBJ1-3; D is undetermined. Per germline, CDR1 SNHLY and CDR2 FYNNEI. The V gene lost 8 bases and the J gene lost 3 bases, with 8 bases spanning the gap. The CDR3 runs to 12 residues. Written as DNA, the CDR3 is TGTGCCAGCCGGCGGGGTGGAAACACCATATATTTT. Amino acid sequence: CASRRGGNTIYF.

As regards this clonotype: This may come from a read error, since a much larger clone is one base off. This chain connects TRBV7-9 to TRBJ1-2, with 9 bases that match TRBD1. The germline CDR1 and CDR2 sequences are SEHNR and FQNEAQ (reference sequence). CDR3 size: 13 residues. V trimming: 11 bases; J trimming: 4 bases; junction bases outside the gene matches: 8. The CDR3 coding sequence is TGTGCCCGCACGGGACAGGGAGGCTATGGCTACACCTTC. Its protein product is CARTGQGGYGYTF.

CDR3 nucleotides: TGTGCCAGCAGTTACATTCGGTCAAAAAACACTGAAGCTTTCTTT. Encoded protein: CASSYIRSKNTEAFF. J is TRBJ1-1 and V is TRBV6-5; D call uncertain. Trimming took off 2 bases at V and 2 bases at J, with 12 bases between the two ends. The CDR3 runs to 15 residues. Germline lookup yields CDR1 MNHEY and CDR2 SVGAGI.

This clonotype was counted only a few times. This chain joins TRBV7-2 and TRBJ1-4, with D perhaps matching TRBD1 (5 bases). Germline loops: CDR1 SGHTA, CDR2 FQGNSA. The CDR3 contains 15 residues. The V end lost 1 base, the J end lost 1 base, and 7 bases lay between the germline ends. The DNA of the CDR3 is TGTGCCAGCAGCTTAGACCAGGGAACTAATGAAAAACTGTTTTTT. Amino acid sequence: CASSLDQGTNEKLFF.

V gene TRBV7-9 combines with J gene TRBJ1-1; D not resolved. The CDR3 loop spans 12 amino acids. Germline CDR1 is SEHNR and CDR2 is FQNEAQ (reference sequence). Trimming took off 1 base at V and 6 bases at J, with 6 bases between the two ends. CDR3 nucleotide sequence: TGTGCCAGCAGCTTAGGTATGCCTGAAGCTTTCTTT. This codes for CASSLGMPEAFF.

The chain recombines TRBV7-8 with TRBJ2-5; 10 nucleotides agree with TRBD1. V lost 8 bases, J lost 5 bases, and 8 bases stayed unmatched. Germline CDR1 reads SGHVS; CDR2 reads FQNEAQ. This CDR3 region has 14 residues. CDR3 in DNA: TGTGCCAGCGCCCCGGGACAGGGGTTTGAGACCCAGTACTTC. Translation gives CASAPGQGFETQYF.

In this sample, this clonotype turned up a few times. The V and J genes are TRBV12-3 or TRBV12-4 and TRBJ1-1, with D hard to call. The CDR3 length is 14 residues. Trimming pared 7 bases from V and 0 bases from J, leaving 12 bases between. CDR3 residues: CASIPDGLNTEAFF. The CDR3 DNA is TGTGCCAGCATTCCCGACGGGTTGAACACTGAAGCTTTCTTT.

This clonotype was picked up many times. The CDR3 is CASSEWARREQYF. The CDR3 DNA is TGCGCCAGCAGTGAATGGGCCCGACGGGAGCAGTACTTC. The chain links TRBV10-1 to TRBJ2-7; D remains unclear. Germline V gene lookup returns CDR1 WNHNN and CDR2 SYGVQD (reference sequence). CDR3 length: 13 amino acids. Between the trimmed V and J ends, which lost 3 bases and 7 bases, there was a span of 13 bases.

This clonotype was counted between two and nine times. This rearrangement joins TRBV7-2 to TRBJ1-1, with a possible D match to TRBD1 (5 bases). Trimming cost V 0 bases and J 5 bases, with 16 bases left between them. The germline V gene encodes CDR1 SGHTA and CDR2 FQGNSA. The CDR3 contains 16 residues. CDR3 sequence reads: CASSLAPTGVRTEAFF. The CDR3 nucleotides are TGTGCCAGCAGCTTAGCGCCTACGGGGGTAAGGACTGAAGCTTTCTTT.

The rearrangement joins TRBV27 to TRBJ2-5, with TRBD1 matching 9 bases. V lost 5 bases and J lost 7; bases outside the gene matches: 8. CDR3 length equals 14 residues. Germline-derived CDR1 and CDR2 are MNHEY and SMNVEV (reference sequence). CDR3 loop: CASSPWDREGTQYF. Here the CDR3 DNA reads TGTGCCAGCAGTCCATGGGACAGGGAAGGGACCCAGTACTTC.

The rearrangement links TRBV20-1 to TRBJ2-5; 8 bases match TRBD1. V dropped 0 bases and J dropped 5; count of bases not matched to a gene: 5. The CDR3 covers 14 residues. Germline V gene data show CDR1 as DFQATT and CDR2 as SNEGSKA (reference sequence). CDR3 residues: CSARDRRQGETQYF. Written as DNA, the CDR3 is TGCAGTGCTAGAGATCGACGACAGGGGGAGACCCAGTACTTC.

At least ten counts were recorded for this clonotype. The chain recombines TRBV7-6 with TRBJ2-5; 14 positions match TRBD2. Germline V lookup: CDR1 SGHVS, CDR2 FNYEAQ. The CDR3 has 16 residues. The J segment lost 5 bases and the V segment lost 5 bases, leaving 7 bases of the junction unmatched. CDR3 protein: CASSTRTSGRWETQYF. As DNA, the CDR3 is TGTGCCAGCAGCACTCGGACTAGCGGGAGGTGGGAGACCCAGTACTTC.

The chain has TRBV7-2 and TRBJ1-3; D is ambiguous. The CDR3 has 16 amino acids. Trimming cost V 5 bases and J 3 bases, with 17 bases left between them. Germline-derived CDR1 and CDR2 are SGHTA and FQGNSA. The CDR3 reads CASSQDDTRSGNTIYF. CDR3 nucleotide sequence: TGTGCCAGCAGCCAAGATGATACGAGAAGTGGAAACACCATATATTTT. The full variable domain, with the rest looked up from reference TRBV7-2 and TRBJ1-3, is GAGVSQSPSNKVTEKGKDVELRCDPISGHTALYWYRQSLGQGLEFLIYFQGNSAPDKSGLPSDRFSAERTGGSVSTLTIQRTQQEDSAVYLCASSQDDTRSGNTIYFGEGSWLTVV.

Concerning this clonotype itself: Possible read error: a much larger clone is one base away. The chain has TRBV7-2 and TRBJ2-7; D gene unclear. Germline values: CDR1 SGHTA, CDR2 FQGNSA. The CDR3 is 14 amino acids. Written as DNA, the CDR3 is TGTGCCAGCAGCTTAGCGCTGGGCTCCTACGGGCAGTACTTC. Amino acids: CASSLALGSYGQYF.

This clonotype was counted ten times or more. V usage is TRBV7-9 and J usage is TRBJ1-4, with D perhaps matching TRBD1 (5 bases). V lost 2 bases, J lost 5 bases, and 9 bases lay in between. CDR3 length: 14 residues. Germline-derived CDR1 and CDR2 are SEHNR and FQNEAQ (reference sequence). The CDR3 DNA reads TGTGCCAGCAGCTTATGGACAAACAATGAAAAACTGTTTTTT. This sequence encodes CASSLWTNNEKLFF.

As DNA, the CDR3 is TGTGCCAGCAGCTTAGAACAGGAGAACACTGAAGCTTTCTTT. Translating gives CASSLEQENTEAFF. The chain employs TRBV5-5 and TRBJ1-1, with TRBD1 as a possible D gene (5 bases). Germline CDR1 SGHKS, CDR2 YYEKEE (reference sequence). Trimming pared 2 bases from V and 1 base from J, leaving 9 bases between. The CDR3 loop spans 14 amino acids.

This clonotype was seen at least ten times. The chain uses TRBV5-1 and TRBJ1-5, with a tentative D call TRBD1 (6 bases). Between the trimmed V and J ends, which lost 0 bases and 3 bases, there was a span of 10 bases. The CDR3 spans 15 residues. Germline V lookup: CDR1 SGHRS, CDR2 YFSETQ. Here the CDR3 reads CASSLDDRSNQPQHF. The CDR3 region has the DNA TGCGCCAGCAGCTTGGATGACAGGTCCAATCAGCCCCAGCATTTT.